A selection of T cell receptor beta chains follows, all from one sample in a study of T cell repertoires in cytomegalovirus infection. These receptors are not linked to any known antigen. TCRdb re-called the reads through MiXCR, storing one row per CDR3 protein. The data show 800,000 to 950,000 distinct CDR3 sequences, 30% to 35% seen once. Sequences were derived from cultured CD8+ T cells from PBMCs, sampled from culture after CMV antigen stimulation. These receptors all stem from a human donor in good health (CMV status not recorded). Some clones in this sample may be carry-over from other donors' samples. CDR3s include the opening cysteine and the closing phenylalanine or tryptophan. Fields, in order: V gene, clone size, J gene, D gene, CDR3 protein, CDR3 DNA. A D gene is named only where the DNA matches it firmly. Clone size is stated in some rows and not others, as once, few, many or a class when expanded.

TRBV7-3	.	TRBJ1-1	.	CASSLTSFGTEAFF	TGTGCCAGCAGCTTAACCTCTTTCGGCACTGAAGCTTTCTTT
TRBV24-1	few	TRBJ1-5	.	CATSQRGGNQPQHF	TGTGCCACCAGTCAGAGGGGAGGCAATCAGCCCCAGCATTTT
TRBV20-1	.	TRBJ2-4	.	CSARTPLGLGAKNIQYF	TGCAGTGCTAGAACCCCTCTAGGGCTGGGTGCCAAAAACATTCAGTACTTC
TRBV6-1	few	TRBJ1-1	.	CASSEALTGYLNTEAFF	TGTGCCAGCAGTGAAGCCCTCACAGGGTACCTGAACACTGAAGCTTTCTTT
TRBV6-6	few	TRBJ2-1	.	CASSYLEEDDEQFF	TGTGCCAGCAGTTATCTAGAAGAGGACGATGAGCAGTTCTTC
TRBV6-1	.	TRBJ1-2	.	CASSEPGETNYGYTF	TGTGCCAGCAGTGAGCCAGGGGAAACTAACTATGGCTACACCTTC
TRBV12-3/TRBV12-4	many	TRBJ1-2	.	CASSPGHPLYGYTF	TGTGCCAGCAGTCCGGGACACCCACTCTATGGCTACACCTTC
TRBV12-3/TRBV12-4	.	TRBJ1-6	TRBD1	CASRTTEGGFYNSPLHF	TGTGCCAGCAGGACCACAGAAGGGGGCTTCTATAATTCACCCCTCCACTTT
TRBV19	.	TRBJ1-6	.	CASSIYWLYSPLHF	TGTGCCAGTAGTATATACTGGTTATATTCACCCCTCCACTTT
TRBV7-2	many	TRBJ1-6	.	CASSSEVSSYNSPLHF	TGTGCCAGCAGCTCGGAGGTCAGCTCCTATAATTCACCCCTCCACTTT
TRBV18	.	TRBJ1-1	.	CASSLVGEEFTEAFF	TGTGCCAGCTCACTTGTAGGGGAGGAGTTCACTGAAGCTTTCTTT
TRBV4-1	few	TRBJ2-5	.	CASSQEGTSETQYF	TGCGCCAGCAGCCAAGAGGGAACCAGCGAGACCCAGTACTTC
TRBV19	.	TRBJ1-1	.	CASSIAGGHTEAFF	TGTGCCAGTAGTATCGCGGGGGGCCACACTGAAGCTTTCTTT
TRBV19	few	TRBJ2-7	.	CASRSSASSYEQYF	TGTGCCAGTAGGAGCTCGGCGAGCTCCTACGAGCAGTACTTC
TRBV7-9	.	TRBJ1-4	.	CASRNDPGAVEKLFF	TGTGCCAGCAGAAACGACCCGGGGGCGGTTGAAAAACTGTTTTTT
TRBV12-3/TRBV12-4	many	TRBJ2-7	.	CASSPLSWEYEQYF	TGTGCCAGCAGTCCCCTTAGCTGGGAATACGAGCAGTACTTC
TRBV4-1	few	TRBJ2-3	TRBD1	CASSQRTPGQGPGTDTQYF	TGCGCCAGCAGCCAACGCACTCCGGGACAGGGGCCCGGCACAGATACGCAGTATTTT
TRBV7-8	many	TRBJ1-5	TRBD1	CASSLGSAGGHQPQHF	TGTGCCAGCAGCTTAGGGTCGGCAGGGGGTCATCAGCCCCAGCATTTT